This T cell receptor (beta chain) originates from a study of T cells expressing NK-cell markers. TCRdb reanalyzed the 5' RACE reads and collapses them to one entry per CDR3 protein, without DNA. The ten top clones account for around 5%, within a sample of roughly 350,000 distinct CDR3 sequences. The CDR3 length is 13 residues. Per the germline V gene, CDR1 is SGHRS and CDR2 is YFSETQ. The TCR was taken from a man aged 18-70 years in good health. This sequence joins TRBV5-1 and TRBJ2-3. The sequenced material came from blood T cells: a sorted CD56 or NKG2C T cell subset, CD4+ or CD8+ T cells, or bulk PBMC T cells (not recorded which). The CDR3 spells CASSRVVTDTQYF.